This T cell receptor beta chain derives from a study of T cell changes during pregnancy in multiple sclerosis. Profiled with immunoSEQ multiplex PCR; TCRdb holds only in-frame clones, not every one. Of over 35,000 clones listed, about nine tenths are singletons. Germline V gives CDR1 KGHSH, CDR2 LQKENI. The CDR3 is made up of 14 amino acids. Losses at the gene ends were 2 bases for V and 5 bases for J; bases not matched to a gene: 4. This receptor was obtained from a female donor with multiple sclerosis, enrolled in a pregnancy study. The chain joins TRBV18 to TRBJ1-2, with 8 bases lining up with TRBD1. The source material was CD4+ T cells from peripheral blood mononuclear cells, sampled in the first trimester of pregnancy. This CDR3 is CASSPGTGSYGYTF. CDR3 coding DNA: TGTGCCAGCTCACCAGGGACAGGCAGTTATGGCTACACCTTC.